Shown below are 7 T cell receptor beta chains from a single sample sequenced in a study of graft-versus-host responses after intestinal transplantation. The table came from immunoSEQ multiplex PCR; TCRdb's copy has only in-frame clones and leaves some out. The top ten clones hold more than 0.95% of a sample with roughly 27,000 clones, over 65% of them seen once. The sample here was PBMCs, taken approximately four weeks after intestinal transplant. The receptors derive from a human patient who received an intestinal transplant, so some T cells may come from the graft donor.

V usage is TRBV19 and J usage is TRBJ1-5, with 8 bases identical to TRBD1. CDR3 length: 14 residues. Germline V gene data show CDR1 as LNHDA and CDR2 as SQIVND (reference sequence). V shed 9 bases and J 4 bases; nucleotides not matched to a gene: 8. The chain's CDR3 is CARSRDRKNQPQHF. The DNA of the CDR3 is TGTGCCAGATCGCGGGACAGGAAAAATCAGCCCCAGCATTTT.

The chain couples TRBV4-3 to TRBJ1-2; D remains unclear. The CDR3 is 11 amino acids. V gave up 1 base and J gave up 7 bases, with 4 bases separating them. Per germline, CDR1 LGHNA and CDR2 YSLEER. The CDR3 region has the DNA TGCGCCAGCAGCCAAGCCGGTGGCTACACCTTC. It yields the protein CASSQAGGYTF.

V gene TRBV6-4 combines with J gene TRBJ2-3, with TRBD2 matching 12 bases. CDR1 is MRHNA and CDR2 is SNTAGT in the germline V gene. This CDR3 is built from 15 residues. The V gene end was trimmed by 0 bases and the J gene end by 5 bases; junction bases not matched to a gene: 0. CDR3 sequence reads: CASSDSTSGGDTQYF. The DNA for the CDR3 is TGTGCCAGCAGTGACTCGACTAGCGGGGGAGATACGCAGTATTTT.

This clone appeared a few times. The rearrangement links TRBV6-1 to TRBJ1-1; tentatively, D is TRBD1 (5 bases). The CDR3 is 13 amino acids. V lost 11 bases and J 0 bases, leaving 13 bases between the germline ends. Germline V gene data show CDR1 as MNHNS and CDR2 as SASEGT. The CDR3 here is CAALGGMNTEAFF. The CDR3 coding sequence is TGTGCCGCCCTCGGGGGGATGAACACTGAAGCTTTCTTT.

The chain recombines TRBV7-2 with TRBJ2-3; no clear D gene. The germline V gene encodes CDR1 SGHTA and CDR2 FQGNSA. Trimming stripped 1 base from V and 0 bases from J, with 8 bases between. This CDR3 comprises 15 residues. In DNA form, the CDR3 reads TGTGCCAGCAGCTTAGTGGCTCCTAGCACAGATACGCAGTATTTT. Amino acid sequence: CASSLVAPSTDTQYF.

The V and J genes are TRBV5-4 and TRBJ2-6; 11 positions agree with TRBD1. The germline CDR1 and CDR2 sequences are SGHNT and YYREEE (reference sequence). V lost 5 bases, J lost 2 bases, and 9 bases stayed unmatched. The CDR3 has 18 residues. The chain's CDR3 is CASSSSGQGVAGANVLTF. CDR3 bases: TGTGCCAGCAGTTCCTCGGGACAGGGGGTAGCTGGGGCCAACGTCCTGACTTTC.

V gene TRBV11-3 combines with J gene TRBJ2-2; 9 bases agree with TRBD2. Per germline, CDR1 SGHNT and CDR2 YENEEA. The CDR3 loop spans 15 amino acids. V dropped 2 bases and J dropped 5; count of bases not matched to a gene: 3. The CDR3 DNA reads TGTGCCAGCAGCTTATCGGCGGGGGGGACCGGGGAGCTGTTTTTT. It encodes CASSLSAGGTGELFF.